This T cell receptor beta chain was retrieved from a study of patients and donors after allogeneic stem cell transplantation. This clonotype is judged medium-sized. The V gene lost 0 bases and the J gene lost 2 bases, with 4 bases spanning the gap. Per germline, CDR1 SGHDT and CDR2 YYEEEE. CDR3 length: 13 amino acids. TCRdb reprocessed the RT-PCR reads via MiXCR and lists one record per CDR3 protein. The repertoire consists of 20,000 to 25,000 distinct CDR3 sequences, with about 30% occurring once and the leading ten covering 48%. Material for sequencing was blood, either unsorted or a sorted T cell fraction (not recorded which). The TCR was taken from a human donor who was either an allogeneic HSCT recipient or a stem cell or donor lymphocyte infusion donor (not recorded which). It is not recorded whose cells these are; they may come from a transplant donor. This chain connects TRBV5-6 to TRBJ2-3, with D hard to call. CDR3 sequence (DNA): TGTGCCAGCAGCTTGGGGCCCACAGATACGCAGTATTTT. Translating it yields CASSLGPTDTQYF.